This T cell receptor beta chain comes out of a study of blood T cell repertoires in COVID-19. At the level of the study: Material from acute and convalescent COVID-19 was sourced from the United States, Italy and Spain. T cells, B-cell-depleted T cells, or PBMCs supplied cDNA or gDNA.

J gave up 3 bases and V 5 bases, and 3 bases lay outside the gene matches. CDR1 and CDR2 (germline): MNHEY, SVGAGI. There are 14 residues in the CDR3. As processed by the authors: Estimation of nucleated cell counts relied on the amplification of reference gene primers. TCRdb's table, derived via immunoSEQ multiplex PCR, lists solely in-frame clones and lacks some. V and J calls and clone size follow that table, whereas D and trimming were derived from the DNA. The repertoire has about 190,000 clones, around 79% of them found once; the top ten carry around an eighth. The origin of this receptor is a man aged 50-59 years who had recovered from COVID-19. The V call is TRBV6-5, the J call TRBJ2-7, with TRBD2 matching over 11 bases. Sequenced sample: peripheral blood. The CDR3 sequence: CASSLAGGRYEQYF. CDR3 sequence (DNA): TGTGCCAGCAGTCTAGCGGGGGGTCGCTACGAGCAGTACTTC.